The 6 T cell receptor beta chains listed next were all sequenced from one sample in a study of T-cell reconstitution after alpha-beta-depleted transplantation in children listed by TCRdb under 2016. The library was built by means of PCR. Sequenced using an Illumina HiSeq 2500. TCR libraries were prepared with molecular barcoding, using unique molecular identifiers to normalize TCRbeta repertoire quantification. The raw public reads went through TCRdb reprocessing: fastp at Q25, MiXCR clone calling, in-frame beta chains kept. All rows with the same CDR3 protein become a single entry with the most common DNA and genes. The sample includes 250,000 to 300,000 distinct CDR3 sequences, with approximately 9.6% observed a single time. Together, the top ten hold around 10% of the sample. The sequencing used PBMCs from the stem cell graft donor, collected from the stem cell graft. These receptor sequences come from a human donor who donated a stem cell graft to a child with SCID.

The chain carries TRBV18 and TRBJ2-7; 8 bases are shared with TRBD1. J lost 2 bases, V lost 3 bases, and 3 bases had no gene match. The CDR3 loop spans 14 amino acids. The germline gives CDR1 KGHSH, CDR2 LQKENI. This chain's CDR3 is CASSPRQGPYEQYF. For the CDR3, the DNA is TGTGCCAGCTCACCGAGACAGGGGCCCTACGAGCAGTACTTC.

This clonotype was detected ten times or more. The chain recombines TRBV27 with TRBJ2-7; 7 bases fit TRBD1. The J segment lost 2 bases and the V segment lost 4 bases, leaving 8 bases of the junction unmatched. The CDR3 loop spans 15 amino acids. In germline, CDR1 is MNHEY, CDR2 SMNVEV (reference sequence). CDR3 residues: CASSSTGFLPYEQYF. The CDR3 region has the DNA TGTGCCAGCAGTTCGACAGGGTTCCTACCCTACGAGCAGTACTTC.

This rearrangement joins TRBV12-3 or TRBV12-4 to TRBJ1-5; D not certain. Trimming cost V 4 bases and J 3 bases, with 10 bases left between them. The CDR3 consists of 14 residues. As DNA, the CDR3 is TGTGCCAGCAGTTCGAGTATGACCAATCAGCCCCAGCATTTT. This translates into CASSSSMTNQPQHF.

This clonotype was counted many times. The rearrangement links TRBV29-1 to TRBJ2-6; no reliable D call. With 5 bases removed from V and 3 bases from J, the gap between germline ends came to 8 bases. CDR3 length: 13 residues. Germline V gene data show CDR1 as SQVTM and CDR2 as ANQGSEA. CDR3: CSVWVSGANVLTF. In DNA, the CDR3 is TGCAGCGTTTGGGTTAGTGGGGCCAACGTCCTGACTTTC.

The chain couples TRBV4-1 to TRBJ2-7; 10 nucleotides align to TRBD2. V lost 3 bases and J lost 3; bases outside the gene matches: 5. The CDR3 covers 15 residues. CDR1 MGHRA and CDR2 YSYEKL come from the germline V gene. CDR3 region: CASSHQTSGLYEQYF. As DNA, the CDR3 is TGCGCCAGCAGCCATCAGACTAGCGGGCTCTACGAGCAGTACTTC.

The rearrangement joins TRBV20-1 to TRBJ2-7; D is perhaps TRBD1 (6 bases). This CDR3 region has 13 residues. The germline CDR1 and CDR2 sequences are DFQATT and SNEGSKA (reference sequence). V lost 3 bases, J lost 5 bases, and 14 bases lay in between. In DNA form, the CDR3 reads TGCAGTGCTAGGGCAGGGGCGGGTAACGAGCAGTACTTC. The encoded protein is CSARAGAGNEQYF.